This T cell receptor (beta chain) derives from a study of blood T cells in healthy people across ages. Germline CDR1 reads DFQATT; CDR2 reads SNEGSKA (reference sequence). V gave up 3 bases and J gave up 1 base; unmatched junction bases: 8. The CDR3 spans 15 residues. Through a sample-barcoded 5' primer and a J-beta primer mix, a second PCR was run for roughly 6 to 11 cycles. One entry per CDR3 protein results from TCRdb running MiXCR on the 5' RACE reads. The sample consists of approximately 1,000,000 distinct CDR3 sequences, under 55% of them appearing once. This clonotype was observed a single time.

The TCR comes from a woman between 55 and 75 years old in good health. Material for sequencing was blood. This chain connects TRBV20-1 to TRBJ2-5; 7 bases are a match to TRBD1. CDR3 nucleotide sequence: TGCAGTGCTAGTGAAGGGACAGCTTTCCAAGAGACCCAGTACTTC. Translation gives CSASEGTAFQETQYF.